Listed here is a single TCR beta chain. No antigen is known for it. This sample was included in a study of T cells after yellow fever vaccination. Whole-study results and caveats: Detected again after the booster were most primary-vaccination clones, at 95% to 97% CD4 and 80% to 90% CD8. Few clonotypes appeared in both CD4 and CD8 compartments.

TCR cDNA was made by 5'RACE template switching, adding a universal primer site and UMIs. A single record per CDR3 protein comes from TCRdb applying MiXCR to the 5' RACE reads. The sample records some 550,000 distinct CDR3 sequences, about a fifth being singletons. Sequenced material: PBMCs, taken 15 days after the yellow fever booster vaccination. The sequence was collected from a man between 25 and 39 years old who received the YFV17D yellow fever vaccine.

Here the CDR3 DNA reads TGTGCCAGCTCACCGTCGGTTGGTTCCAGCACAGATACGCAGTATTTT. This translates into CASSPSVGSSTDTQYF. V and J are TRBV18 and TRBJ2-3; D uncertain. V lost 3 bases to trimming and J lost 0 bases, with 13 bases between them. This CDR3 is built from 16 residues. Per the germline V gene, CDR1 is KGHSH and CDR2 is LQKENI.